Below, one TCR beta chain is given with its context. Its target is unknown. The assay, immunoSEQ v3.0, was run at survey level. Repertoires were generated with immunoSEQ multiplex PCR, while TCRdb's copy carries only in-frame clones and drops some. The sample lists about 7,200 clones, about four fifths occurring once. CDR1 is GTSNPN and CDR2 is SVGIG in the germline V gene (reference sequence). The V and J ends lost 2 bases and 0 bases respectively, with 5 bases between them. CDR3 length: 13 amino acids. The sample is drawn from a study of long-term antiretroviral therapy in people with HIV. Study observations and caveats: Following ART, diversity rose but still fell short of transplant donor controls.

This receptor was identified in a man aged 35 to 55 with HIV. The material was unsorted PBMCs, obtained approximately 11 months before starting antiretroviral therapy. The rearrangement joins TRBV30 to TRBJ2-1, with TRBD1 as a possible D gene (5 bases). CDR3 in amino acids: CAWSTGSYNEQFF. CDR3 bases: TGTGCCTGGAGTACAGGCTCCTACAATGAGCAGTTCTTC.